The next 23 T cell receptor beta chains were all read from a single sample in a study of response to subunit inactivated influenza vaccine. Via MiXCR, TCRdb re-called the RT-PCR reads, giving one row per CDR3 protein. The sample has roughly 710,000 distinct CDR3 sequences; 12% to 15% are singletons. Specimen: PBMCs from blood, collected 14 days before vaccination. The receptors here all came from a man aged 50 to 60 who received an inactivated influenza vaccine.

This sequence joins TRBV29-1 and TRBJ1-2; tentative D call: TRBD1 (5 bases). CDR1 is SQVTM and CDR2 is ANQGSEA in the germline V gene. This CDR3 is built from 15 residues. The ends were cut back, 3 bases at V and 0 bases at J, with 14 bases in the middle. DNA for the CDR3: TGCAGCGTTGATCCGCCGGGGCTTTCTAACTATGGCTACACCTTC. It is translated as CSVDPPGLSNYGYTF.

A remark on this clonotype: A much larger clonotype is one base distant, so this may be a read error. The J gene is TRBJ2-3, the V gene TRBV7-9; unclear D gene. The V and J ends lost 5 bases and 6 bases respectively, with 9 bases between them. CDR1 and CDR2 (germline): SEHNR, FQNEAQ (reference sequence). The CDR3 is 12 residues long. The CDR3 loop is CASSPIGDTQYF. The CDR3 DNA reads as TGTGCCAGCAGCCCAATTGGTGATACGCAGTATTTT.

The CDR3, as DNA: TGCAGTGCTAGACGGGGGCTCACTAATGAAAAACTGTTTTTT. Translation: CSARRGLTNEKLFF. The chain links TRBV20-1 to TRBJ1-4; D may be TRBD1 (6 bases). V was cut by 2 bases and J by 2 bases, with 9 bases left in between. CDR3 length: 14 amino acids. Germline CDR1 reads DFQATT; CDR2 reads SNEGSKA (reference sequence).

This clonotype was seen a few times. The chain links TRBV5-1 to TRBJ1-1, with 7 bases aligning to TRBD1. The germline gives CDR1 SGHRS, CDR2 YFSETQ. V shed 0 bases and J 4 bases; nucleotides not matched to a gene: 6. This CDR3 contains 15 residues. This CDR3 is CASSLVAGGGTEAFF. The CDR3 DNA reads TGCGCCAGCAGCTTGGTCGCAGGGGGAGGCACTGAAGCTTTCTTT.

This clonotype has only a few counts. The chain employs TRBV7-9 and TRBJ2-1; TRBD2 aligns across 9 bases. The length of the CDR3 is 17 residues. V shed 8 bases and J 6 bases; nucleotides not matched to a gene: 17. Per germline, CDR1 SEHNR and CDR2 FQNEAQ (reference sequence). CDR3 region: CASLYAGGRGLVNEQFF. CDR3 coding DNA: TGTGCCAGCTTATACGCGGGCGGGAGGGGTCTGGTCAATGAGCAGTTCTTC.

The sample holds a few counts of this clonotype. In DNA form, the CDR3 reads TGCGCCAGCGGCGAAGGGCCAAATCAGCCCCAGCATTTT. Amino acid sequence: CASGEGPNQPQHF. The chain employs TRBV5-1 and TRBJ1-5; unclear D gene. Trimming removed 7 bases from V and 4 bases from J, with 12 bases in between. The germline V gene has CDR1 SGHRS and CDR2 YFSETQ. The CDR3 has 13 residues.

This sequence joins TRBV4-1 and TRBJ2-7, with 8 bases that match TRBD1. The CDR3 consists of 15 residues. Trimming took 2 bases from V and 2 from J; bases not matched to a gene: 5. Germline V gene data show CDR1 as MGHRA and CDR2 as YSYEKL. CDR3 sequence (DNA): TGCGCCAGCAGCCAATTTCAGGGGGCCGCCTACGAGCAGTACTTC. This translates into CASSQFQGAAYEQYF.

The sample holds a few counts of this clonotype. The rearrangement uses TRBV12-3 or TRBV12-4 and TRBJ2-5, with 7 bases aligning to TRBD2. The CDR3 has 16 amino acids. The ends lost 4 bases at V and 1 base at J; junction bases unmatched: 9. The CDR3: CASSYRRGTRQETQYF. The CDR3 nucleotides read TGTGCCAGCAGTTATAGGCGGGGGACCCGCCAAGAGACCCAGTACTTC.

This clonotype was seen a handful of times. This chain joins TRBV6-2 or TRBV6-3 and TRBJ2-7; 8 bases match TRBD2. V trimming: 6 bases; J trimming: 6 bases; junction bases outside the gene matches: 16. Per germline, CDR1 MNHEY and CDR2 SVGEGT. The CDR3 consists of 16 residues. In DNA, the CDR3 is TGTGCCAGCAGAGATAATCCGGGACTAGTTGGTTCCGAGCAGTACTTC. Translating gives CASRDNPGLVGSEQYF.

The sample holds a few counts of this clonotype. The CDR3 DNA sequence: TGTGCCAGCAGTTACTCGAACTCTGGGAGCAATCAGCCCCAGCATTTT. Translated: CASSYSNSGSNQPQHF. V and J are TRBV6-5 and TRBJ1-5, with unresolved D. Trimming took 0 bases from V and 1 from J, leaving 10 bases between them. The CDR3 length is 16 residues. In germline, CDR1 is MNHEY, CDR2 SVGAGI.

This clonotype was counted a few times. V usage is TRBV7-8 and J usage is TRBJ2-1, with 8 bases identical to TRBD2. Per the germline V gene, CDR1 is SGHVS and CDR2 is FQNEAQ. CDR3 size: 18 residues. J lost 9 bases, V lost 2 bases, and 18 bases had no gene match. The CDR3 is CASSLNFIRAGVGSEQFF. CDR3 nucleotides: TGTGCCAGCAGCTTAAATTTTATTCGAGCGGGAGTCGGTAGTGAGCAGTTCTTC.

The chain couples TRBV29-1 to TRBJ1-2, with a tentative D call TRBD1 (5 bases). V was pared by 2 bases and J by 3 bases, with 10 bases between. This CDR3 is built from 13 residues. Germline CDR1 SQVTM, CDR2 ANQGSEA. The CDR3: CSVEIGHDYGYTF. The CDR3 DNA reads TGCAGCGTTGAAATCGGACACGACTATGGCTACACCTTC.

The chain employs TRBV11-2 and TRBJ2-5; TRBD1 is a possible D gene (5 bases). This CDR3 has 18 residues. The V end was cut by 1 base, the J end by 0 bases, with 18 bases between. Germline lookup yields CDR1 SGHAT and CDR2 FQNNGV. CDR3 nucleotides: TGTGCCAGCAGCTTAGGAGGCTGGAACAGGCCGTACCAAGAGACCCAGTACTTC. Its translation: CASSLGGWNRPYQETQYF.

This clonotype was picked up many times. This sequence joins TRBV5-1 and TRBJ2-1, with a weak D call TRBD2 (6 bases). Germline CDR1 is SGHRS and CDR2 is YFSETQ. This CDR3 comprises 18 residues. The ends were cut back, 0 bases at V and 4 bases at J, with 20 bases in the middle. The CDR3 loop is CASSLGGLGSGRYNEQFF. In DNA, the CDR3 is TGCGCCAGCAGCTTGGGGGGACTGGGCTCCGGGCGTTACAATGAGCAGTTCTTC.

In its sample, this clonotype was seen a few times. This chain joins TRBV10-3 and TRBJ1-2, with D unresolved. CDR1 is ENHRY and CDR2 is SYGVKD in the germline V gene. Trimming stripped 5 bases from V and 0 bases from J, with 10 bases between. The CDR3 is made up of 14 amino acids. Here the CDR3 DNA reads TGTGCCATCAGTCAGGCGACCACTAACTATGGCTACACCTTC. It translates to CAISQATTNYGYTF.

The V gene is TRBV20-1, the J gene TRBJ2-3, with D possibly matching TRBD2 (6 bases). With 3 bases removed from V and 7 bases from J, the gap between germline ends came to 17 bases. Germline V gene data show CDR1 as DFQATT and CDR2 as SNEGSKA (reference sequence). The CDR3 runs 14 residues. CDR3 amino acids: CSASGTYPVNTQYF. CDR3 nucleotide sequence: TGCAGTGCTAGCGGGACTTACCCCGTGAATACGCAGTATTTT.

This clonotype has only a few counts. The rearrangement links TRBV21-1 to TRBJ2-5; TRBD2, the D gene given by the table, was not confirmed from the DNA. TRBV21-1 is a pseudogene segment. The CDR3 extends over 14 amino acids. The CDR3 is CAKPGLAVQETQYF. The CDR3 region has the DNA TGTGCGAAGCCGGGACTAGCGGTTCAAGAGACCCAGTACTTC.

The chain combines TRBV4-2 with TRBJ2-1; D ambiguous. Germline CDR1 is LGHNA and CDR2 is YNFKEQ. CDR3 size: 14 residues. With 1 base removed from V and 4 bases from J, the gap between germline ends came to 8 bases. CDR3 in amino acids: CASSQVALYNEQFF. CDR3 nucleotide sequence: TGTGCCAGCAGCCAAGTGGCGCTTTACAATGAGCAGTTCTTC.

This clonotype has just a few counts. The rearrangement joins TRBV7-2 to TRBJ2-7; D not resolved. CDR3 length: 13 residues. CDR1 is SGHTA, CDR2 FQGNSA, per germline. V was pared by 5 bases and J by 1 base, with 9 bases between. DNA of the CDR3: TGTGCCAGCAGCCCAATGGGGTCCTACGAGCAGTACTTC. Protein sequence: CASSPMGSYEQYF.

This clonotype has more than one count but fewer than ten. The rearrangement joins TRBV20-1 to TRBJ2-5; 10 positions match TRBD1. In germline, CDR1 is DFQATT, CDR2 SNEGSKA (reference sequence). This CDR3 is built from 19 residues. The J segment lost 2 bases and the V segment lost 0 bases, leaving 15 bases of the junction unmatched. The CDR3 DNA is TGCAGTGCTAGAGAAGACAGGGGGCTCGCTAGCGGGTCTCAAGAGACCCAGTACTTC. Encoded protein: CSAREDRGLASGSQETQYF.

A few counts support this clonotype. The chain carries TRBV11-2 and TRBJ1-5, with a weak D call TRBD1 (5 bases). Germline V gene data show CDR1 as SGHAT and CDR2 as FQNNGV. This CDR3 comprises 13 residues. V lost 5 bases and J lost 3, with 8 bases in between. The CDR3 DNA sequence: TGTGCCAGCAGCACGGACATCAATCAGCCCCAGCATTTT. Translating gives CASSTDINQPQHF.

This clonotype was counted a few times. The rearrangement joins TRBV5-1 to TRBJ1-6; 8 bases fit TRBD1. This CDR3 has 15 residues. The germline V gene has CDR1 SGHRS and CDR2 YFSETQ. The trim removed 4 bases at V and 9 bases at J, leaving 9 bases unmatched. The CDR3 is CASSVGQGLTSPLHF. CDR3 DNA sequence: TGCGCCAGCAGCGTAGGACAGGGACTTACTTCACCCCTCCACTTT.

In its sample, this clonotype was seen many times. The chain carries TRBV2 and TRBJ2-1; D could derive from TRBD1 or TRBD2 (5 bases each). The CDR3 runs to 14 residues. The V end lost 5 bases, the J end lost 5 bases, and 13 bases lay between the germline ends. Germline V gene data show CDR1 as SNHLY and CDR2 as FYNNEI. The CDR3 reads CASSPGTVNNEQFF. The CDR3 region has the DNA TGTGCCAGCAGTCCCGGGACGGTGAACAATGAGCAGTTCTTC.